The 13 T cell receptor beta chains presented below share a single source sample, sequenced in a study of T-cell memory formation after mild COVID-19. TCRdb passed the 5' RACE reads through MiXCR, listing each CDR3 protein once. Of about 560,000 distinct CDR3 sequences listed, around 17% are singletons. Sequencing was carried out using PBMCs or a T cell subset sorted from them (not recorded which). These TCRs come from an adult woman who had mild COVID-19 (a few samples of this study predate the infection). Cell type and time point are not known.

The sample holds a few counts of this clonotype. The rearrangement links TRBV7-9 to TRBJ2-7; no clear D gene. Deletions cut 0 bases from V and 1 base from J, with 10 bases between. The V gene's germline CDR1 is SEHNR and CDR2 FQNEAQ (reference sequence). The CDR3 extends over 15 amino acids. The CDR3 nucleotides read TGTGCCAGCAGCTTAGCGCTCTCAGGATCCTACGAGCAGTACTTC. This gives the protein CASSLALSGSYEQYF.

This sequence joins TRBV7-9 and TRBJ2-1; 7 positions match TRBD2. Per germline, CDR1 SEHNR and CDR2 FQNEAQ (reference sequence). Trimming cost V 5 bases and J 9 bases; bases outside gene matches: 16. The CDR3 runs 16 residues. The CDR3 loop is CASSGLVLEFRGEQFF. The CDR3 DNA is TGTGCCAGCAGCGGACTAGTCTTAGAGTTCCGGGGTGAGCAGTTCTTC.

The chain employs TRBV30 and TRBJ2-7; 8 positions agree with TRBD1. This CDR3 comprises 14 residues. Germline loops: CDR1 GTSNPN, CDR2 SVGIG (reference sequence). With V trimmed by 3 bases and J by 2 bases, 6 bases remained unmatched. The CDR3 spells CAWSGTGAAYEQYF. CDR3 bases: TGTGCCTGGAGCGGGACAGGAGCCGCCTACGAGCAGTACTTC.

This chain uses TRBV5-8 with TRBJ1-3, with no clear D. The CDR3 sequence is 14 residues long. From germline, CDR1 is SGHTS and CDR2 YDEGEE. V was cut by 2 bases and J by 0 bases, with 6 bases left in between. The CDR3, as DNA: TGTGCCAGCAGCTTCACAAGCTCTGGAAACACCATATATTTT. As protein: CASSFTSSGNTIYF.

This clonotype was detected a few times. This CDR3 reads CASSVGTVSYGYTF. The CDR3 coding sequence is TGTGCCAGCAGCGTAGGCACAGTCTCCTATGGCTACACCTTC. The genes are TRBV9 and TRBJ1-2; D gene unclear. Between the trimmed V and J ends, which lost 0 bases and 4 bases, there was a span of 10 bases. Per germline, CDR1 SGDLS and CDR2 YYNGEE. The CDR3 totals 14 residues.

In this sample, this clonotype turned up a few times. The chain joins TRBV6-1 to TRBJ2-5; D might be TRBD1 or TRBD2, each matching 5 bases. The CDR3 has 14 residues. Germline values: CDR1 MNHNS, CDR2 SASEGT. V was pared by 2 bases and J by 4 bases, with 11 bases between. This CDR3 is CASSELVGVETQYF. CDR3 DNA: TGTGCCAGCAGTGAACTCGTGGGGGTAGAGACCCAGTACTTC.

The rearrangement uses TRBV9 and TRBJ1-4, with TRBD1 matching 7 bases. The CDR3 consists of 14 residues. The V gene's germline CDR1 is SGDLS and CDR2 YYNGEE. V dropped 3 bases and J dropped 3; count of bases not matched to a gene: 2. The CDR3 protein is CASSAGQPNEKLFF. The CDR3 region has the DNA TGTGCCAGCAGCGCGGGACAGCCTAATGAAAAACTGTTTTTT.

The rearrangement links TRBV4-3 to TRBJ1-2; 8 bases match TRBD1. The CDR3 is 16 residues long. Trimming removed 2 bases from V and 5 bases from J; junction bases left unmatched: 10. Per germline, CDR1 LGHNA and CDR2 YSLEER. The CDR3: CASSQYPGQDTYGYTF. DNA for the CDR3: TGCGCCAGCAGCCAATACCCGGGACAGGATACGTATGGCTACACCTTC.

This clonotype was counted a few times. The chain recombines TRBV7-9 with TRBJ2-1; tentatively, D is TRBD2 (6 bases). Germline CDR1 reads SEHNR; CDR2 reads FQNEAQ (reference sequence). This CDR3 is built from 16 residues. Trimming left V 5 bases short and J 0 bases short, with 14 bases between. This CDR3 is CASSPTRGASYNEQFF. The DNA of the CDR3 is TGTGCCAGCAGCCCCACGCGCGGGGCCTCCTACAATGAGCAGTTCTTC.

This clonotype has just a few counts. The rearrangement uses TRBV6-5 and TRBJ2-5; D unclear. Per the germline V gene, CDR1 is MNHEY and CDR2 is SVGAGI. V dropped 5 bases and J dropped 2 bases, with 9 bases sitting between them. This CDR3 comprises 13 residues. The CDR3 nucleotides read TGTGCCAGCAGTATAGTGATGCAAGAGACCCAGTACTTC. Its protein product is CASSIVMQETQYF.

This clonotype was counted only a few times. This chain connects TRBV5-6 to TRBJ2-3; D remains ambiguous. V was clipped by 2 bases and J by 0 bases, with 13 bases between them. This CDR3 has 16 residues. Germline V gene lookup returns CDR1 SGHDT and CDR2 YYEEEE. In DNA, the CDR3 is TGTGCCAGCAGCTTCATCAGAACCTCTAGCACAGATACGCAGTATTTT. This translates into CASSFIRTSSTDTQYF.

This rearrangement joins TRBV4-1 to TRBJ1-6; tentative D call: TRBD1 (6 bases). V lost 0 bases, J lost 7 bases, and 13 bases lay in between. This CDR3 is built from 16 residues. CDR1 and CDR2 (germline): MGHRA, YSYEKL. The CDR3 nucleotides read TGCGCCAGCAGCCAAGACCATGGACAGACGAATTCACCCCTCCACTTT. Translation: CASSQDHGQTNSPLHF.

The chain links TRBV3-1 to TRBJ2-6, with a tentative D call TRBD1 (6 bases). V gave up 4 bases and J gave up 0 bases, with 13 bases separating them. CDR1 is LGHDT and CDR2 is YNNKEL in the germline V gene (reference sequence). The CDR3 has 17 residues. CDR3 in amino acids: CASSPTPGVSGANVLTF. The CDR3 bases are TGTGCCAGCAGCCCGACACCAGGGGTCTCTGGGGCCAACGTCCTGACTTTC.